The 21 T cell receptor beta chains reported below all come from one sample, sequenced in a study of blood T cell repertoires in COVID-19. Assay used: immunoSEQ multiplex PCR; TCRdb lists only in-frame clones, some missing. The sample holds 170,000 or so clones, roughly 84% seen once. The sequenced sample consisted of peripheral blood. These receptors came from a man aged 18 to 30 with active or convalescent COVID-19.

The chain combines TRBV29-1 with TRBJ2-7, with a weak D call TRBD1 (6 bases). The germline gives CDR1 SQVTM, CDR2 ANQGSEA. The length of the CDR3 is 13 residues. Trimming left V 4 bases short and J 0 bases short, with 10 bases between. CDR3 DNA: TGCAGCGTTGTCCGGGACACCTCCTACGAGCAGTACTTC. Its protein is CSVVRDTSYEQYF.

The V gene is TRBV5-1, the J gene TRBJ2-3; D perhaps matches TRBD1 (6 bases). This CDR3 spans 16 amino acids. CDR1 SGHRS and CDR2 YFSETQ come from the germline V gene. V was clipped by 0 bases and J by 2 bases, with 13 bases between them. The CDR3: CASSLGHRDPTDTQYF. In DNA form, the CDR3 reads TGCGCCAGCAGCTTGGGGCACAGGGATCCCACAGATACGCAGTATTTT.

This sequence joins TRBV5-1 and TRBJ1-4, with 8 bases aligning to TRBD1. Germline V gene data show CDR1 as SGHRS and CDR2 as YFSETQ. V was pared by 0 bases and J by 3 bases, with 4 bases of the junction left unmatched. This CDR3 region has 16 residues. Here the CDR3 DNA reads TGCGCCAGCAGCTTGGGGCAGGGGGCTGCTAATGAAAAACTGTTTTTT. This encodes CASSLGQGAANEKLFF.

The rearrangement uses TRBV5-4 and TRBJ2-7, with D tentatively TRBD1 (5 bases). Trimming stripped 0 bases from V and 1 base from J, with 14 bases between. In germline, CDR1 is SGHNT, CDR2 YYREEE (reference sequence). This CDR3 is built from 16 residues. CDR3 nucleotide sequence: TGTGCCAGCAGCTTGGCTGGGGCAGGGATATCCTACGAGCAGTACTTC. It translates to CASSLAGAGISYEQYF.

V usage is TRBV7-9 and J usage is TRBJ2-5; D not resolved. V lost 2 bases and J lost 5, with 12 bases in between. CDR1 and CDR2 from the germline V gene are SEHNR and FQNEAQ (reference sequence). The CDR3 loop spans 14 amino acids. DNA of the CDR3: TGTGCCAGCAGCTTAACATTAACCGGGGAGACCCAGTACTTC. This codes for CASSLTLTGETQYF. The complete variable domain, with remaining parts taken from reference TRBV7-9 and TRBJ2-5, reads DTGVSQNPRHKITKRGQNVTFRCDPISEHNRLYWYRQTLGQGPEFLTYFQNEAQLEKSRLLSDRFSAERPKGSFSTLEIQRTEQGDSAMYLCASSLTLTGETQYFGPGTRLLVL.

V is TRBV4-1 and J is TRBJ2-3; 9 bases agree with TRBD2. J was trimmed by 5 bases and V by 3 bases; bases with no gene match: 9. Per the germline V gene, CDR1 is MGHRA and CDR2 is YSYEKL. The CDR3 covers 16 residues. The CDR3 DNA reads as TGCGCCAGCAGCCACCCGGGACTAGCCGTGGGAGATACGCAGTATTTT. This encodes CASSHPGLAVGDTQYF.

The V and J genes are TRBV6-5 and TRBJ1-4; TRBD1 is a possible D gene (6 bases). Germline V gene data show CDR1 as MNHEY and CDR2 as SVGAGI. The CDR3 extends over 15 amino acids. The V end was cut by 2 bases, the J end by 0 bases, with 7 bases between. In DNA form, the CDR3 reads TGTGCCAGCAGTTACGGGACATCAACTAATGAAAAACTGTTTTTT. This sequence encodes CASSYGTSTNEKLFF.

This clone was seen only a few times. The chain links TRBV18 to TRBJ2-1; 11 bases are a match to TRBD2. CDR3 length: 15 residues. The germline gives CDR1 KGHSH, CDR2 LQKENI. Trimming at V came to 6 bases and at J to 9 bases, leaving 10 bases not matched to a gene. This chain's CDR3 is CASSRTSGSSLEQFF. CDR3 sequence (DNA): TGTGCCAGCTCCCGAACTAGCGGGAGCTCCCTTGAGCAGTTCTTC.

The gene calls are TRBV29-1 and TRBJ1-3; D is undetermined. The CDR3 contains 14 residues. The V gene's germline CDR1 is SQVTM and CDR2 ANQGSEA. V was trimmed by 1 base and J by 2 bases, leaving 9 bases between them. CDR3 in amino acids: CSVEGRHAGNTIYF. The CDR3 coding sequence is TGCAGCGTTGAAGGGCGACACGCTGGAAACACCATATATTTT. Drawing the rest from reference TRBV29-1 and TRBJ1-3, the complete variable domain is SAVISQKPSRDICQRGTSLTIQCQVDSQVTMMFWYRQQPGQSLTLIATANQGSEATYESGFVIDKFPISRPNLTFSTLTVSNMSPEDSSIYLCSVEGRHAGNTIYFGEGSWLTVV.

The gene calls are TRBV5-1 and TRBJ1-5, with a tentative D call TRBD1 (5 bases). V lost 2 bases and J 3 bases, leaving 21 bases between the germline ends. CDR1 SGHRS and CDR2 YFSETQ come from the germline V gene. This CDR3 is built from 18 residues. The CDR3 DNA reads TGCGCCAGCAGCTTTGAACCCCAAGGGGCCGCAAACAATCAGCCCCAGCATTTT. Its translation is CASSFEPQGAANNQPQHF.

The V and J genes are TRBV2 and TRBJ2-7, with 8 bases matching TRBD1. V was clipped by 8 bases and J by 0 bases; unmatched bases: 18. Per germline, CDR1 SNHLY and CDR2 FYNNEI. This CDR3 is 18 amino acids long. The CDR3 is CASRATAVRGQGSYEQYF. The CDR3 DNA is TGTGCCAGCCGAGCCACCGCAGTTAGAGGACAGGGCTCCTACGAGCAGTACTTC.

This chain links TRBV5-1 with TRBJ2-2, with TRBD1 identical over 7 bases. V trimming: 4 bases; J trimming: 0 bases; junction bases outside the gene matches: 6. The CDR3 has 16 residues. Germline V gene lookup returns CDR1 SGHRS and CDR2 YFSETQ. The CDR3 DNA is TGCGCCAGCAGCCTCTACAGGGGAGCGAACACCGGGGAGCTGTTTTTT. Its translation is CASSLYRGANTGELFF.

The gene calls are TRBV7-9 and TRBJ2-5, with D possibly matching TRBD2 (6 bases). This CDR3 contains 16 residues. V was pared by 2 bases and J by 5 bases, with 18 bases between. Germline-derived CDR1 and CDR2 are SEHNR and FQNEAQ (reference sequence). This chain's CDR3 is CASSLPLVGGRETQYF. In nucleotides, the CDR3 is TGTGCCAGCAGCTTACCCCTCGTCGGAGGGCGGGAGACCCAGTACTTC.

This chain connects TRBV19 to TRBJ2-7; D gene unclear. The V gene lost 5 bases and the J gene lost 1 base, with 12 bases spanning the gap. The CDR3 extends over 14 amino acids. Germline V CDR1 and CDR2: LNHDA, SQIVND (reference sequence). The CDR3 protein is CASSATTTSYEQYF. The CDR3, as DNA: TGTGCCAGTAGTGCTACTACTACTTCCTACGAGCAGTACTTC.

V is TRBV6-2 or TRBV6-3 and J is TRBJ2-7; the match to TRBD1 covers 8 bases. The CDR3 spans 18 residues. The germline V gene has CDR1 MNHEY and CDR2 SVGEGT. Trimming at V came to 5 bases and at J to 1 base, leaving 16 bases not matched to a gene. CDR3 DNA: TGTGCCAGCAGTCCCCTCCCGGGACAGGTTTTGAATTCCTACGAGCAGTACTTC. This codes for CASSPLPGQVLNSYEQYF.

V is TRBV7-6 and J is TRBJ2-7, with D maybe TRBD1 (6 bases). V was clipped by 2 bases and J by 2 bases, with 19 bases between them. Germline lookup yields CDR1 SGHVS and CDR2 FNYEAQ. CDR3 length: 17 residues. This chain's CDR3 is CASSLPTPNRVTYEQYF. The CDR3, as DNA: TGTGCCAGCAGCTTACCAACCCCGAACAGGGTAACCTACGAGCAGTACTTC.

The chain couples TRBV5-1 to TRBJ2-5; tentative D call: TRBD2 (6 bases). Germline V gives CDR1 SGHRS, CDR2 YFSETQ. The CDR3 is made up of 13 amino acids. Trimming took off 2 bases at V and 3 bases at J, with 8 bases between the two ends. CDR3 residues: CASSFEREETQYF. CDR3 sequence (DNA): TGCGCCAGCAGCTTTGAGCGGGAAGAGACCCAGTACTTC.

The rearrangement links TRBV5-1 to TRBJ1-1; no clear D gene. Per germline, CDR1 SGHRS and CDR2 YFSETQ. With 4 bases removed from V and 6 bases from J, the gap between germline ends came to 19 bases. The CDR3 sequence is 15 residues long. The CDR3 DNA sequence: TGCGCCAGCAGCGTAGGGCTGGGAGTTGGGTCTGAAGCTTTCTTT. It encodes CASSVGLGVGSEAFF.

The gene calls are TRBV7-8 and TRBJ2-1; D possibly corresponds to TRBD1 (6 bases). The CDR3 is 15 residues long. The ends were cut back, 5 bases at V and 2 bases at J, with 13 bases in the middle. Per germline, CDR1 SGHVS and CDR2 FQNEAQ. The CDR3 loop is CASSLTGFTYNEQFF. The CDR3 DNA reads TGTGCCAGCAGCCTGACAGGCTTCACCTACAATGAGCAGTTCTTC.

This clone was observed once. The CDR3 DNA is TGTGCCAGCAGCTCCGGGACAAACTATGGCTACACCTTC. It is translated as CASSSGTNYGYTF. The V call is TRBV7-8, the J call TRBJ1-2; weak D call: TRBD1 (6 bases). CDR3 length equals 13 residues. Trimming took off 4 bases at V and 2 bases at J, with 8 bases between the two ends. CDR1 SGHVS and CDR2 FQNEAQ come from the germline V gene.

CDR3 DNA: TGTGCCAGCAGCCTCCGGGACAGGGGGGAGACCCAGTACTTC. It is translated as CASSLRDRGETQYF. V is TRBV7-6 and J is TRBJ2-5, with TRBD1 matching 11 bases. Trimming took 5 bases from V and 5 from J; bases not matched to a gene: 4. The CDR3 contains 14 residues. Germline values: CDR1 SGHVS, CDR2 FNYEAQ.